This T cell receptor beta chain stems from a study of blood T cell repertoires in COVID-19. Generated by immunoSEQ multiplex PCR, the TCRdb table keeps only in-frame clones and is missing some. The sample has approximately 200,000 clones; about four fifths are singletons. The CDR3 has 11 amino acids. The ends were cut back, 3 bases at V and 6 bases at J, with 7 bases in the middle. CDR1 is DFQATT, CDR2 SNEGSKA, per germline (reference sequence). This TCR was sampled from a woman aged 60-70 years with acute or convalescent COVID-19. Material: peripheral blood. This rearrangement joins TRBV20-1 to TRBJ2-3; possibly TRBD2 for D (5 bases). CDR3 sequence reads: CSASRGDTQYF. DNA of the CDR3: TGCAGTGCTAGTCGCGGGGATACGCAGTATTTT.